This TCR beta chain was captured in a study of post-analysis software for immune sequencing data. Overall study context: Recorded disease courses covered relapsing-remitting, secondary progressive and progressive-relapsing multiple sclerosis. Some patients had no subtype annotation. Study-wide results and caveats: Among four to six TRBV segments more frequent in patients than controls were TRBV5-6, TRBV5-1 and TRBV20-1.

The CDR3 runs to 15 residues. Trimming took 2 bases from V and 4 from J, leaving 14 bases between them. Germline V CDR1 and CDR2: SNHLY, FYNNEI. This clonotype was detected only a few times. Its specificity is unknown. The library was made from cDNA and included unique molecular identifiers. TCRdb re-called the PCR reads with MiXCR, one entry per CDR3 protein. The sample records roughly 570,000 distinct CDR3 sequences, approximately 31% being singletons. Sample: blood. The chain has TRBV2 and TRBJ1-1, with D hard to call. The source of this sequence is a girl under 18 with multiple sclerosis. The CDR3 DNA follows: TGTGCCAGCAGTGAAAGTCGGGTTTCGGGCACTGAAGCTTTCTTT. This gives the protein CASSESRVSGTEAFF. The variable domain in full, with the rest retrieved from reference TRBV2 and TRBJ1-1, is EPEVTQTPSHQVTQMGQEVILRCVPISNHLYFYWYRQILGQKVEFLVSFYNNEISEKSEIFDDQFSVERPDGSNFTLKIRSTKLEDSAMYFCASSESRVSGTEAFFGQGTRLTVV.